One and the same sample provided the 30 T cell receptor beta chains below, sequenced in a study of blood T cell repertoires in COVID-19. Method: immunoSEQ multiplex PCR; TCRdb's copy keeps in-frame clones and lacks some. The sample lists around 250,000 clones, approximately 88% occurring once. The sequenced sample consisted of PBMCs or T cells enriched from blood (not recorded which). These receptors came from a woman aged 40 to 50 who had been exposed to COVID-19.

This chain links TRBV15 with TRBJ1-5; weak D call: TRBD1 (6 bases). CDR1 and CDR2 from the germline V gene are LNHNV and YYDKDF (reference sequence). V was shortened by 5 bases and J by 10 bases, with 21 bases between the two germline ends. This CDR3 comprises 15 residues. This CDR3 reads CATSEEGTPANPQHF. The CDR3 DNA reads TGTGCCACCAGCGAAGAGGGGACACCGGCTAACCCCCAGCATTTT.

As regards this clone: Other DNA sequences of this sample code for an identical CDR3. The chain uses TRBV7-8 and TRBJ1-5; tentative D call: TRBD1 (6 bases). The germline V gene has CDR1 SGHVS and CDR2 FQNEAQ. This CDR3 has 13 residues. Trimming shortened V by 3 bases and J by 5 bases, and 8 bases separated the two germline ends. The CDR3 is CASSFQGYQPQHF. CDR3 DNA sequence: TGTGCCAGCAGCTTTCAGGGGTATCAGCCCCAGCATTTT.

As regards this clone: Other nucleotide sequences from this sample produce the same CDR3. The CDR3 sequence is CASSAGGAYEQYF. The CDR3 nucleotides are TGTGCCAGTAGTGCGGGGGGTGCCTACGAGCAGTACTTC. The J gene is TRBJ2-7, the V gene TRBV19; TRBD2 matches 8 bases. V was pared by 5 bases and J by 2 bases, with 2 bases of the junction left unmatched. This CDR3 spans 13 amino acids. Germline V CDR1 and CDR2: LNHDA, SQIVND (reference sequence).

The rearrangement links TRBV28 to TRBJ2-7; 8 nucleotides agree with TRBD1. CDR1 is MDHEN, CDR2 SYDVKM, per germline. The CDR3 runs 13 residues. V was pared by 6 bases and J by 10 bases, with 11 bases of the junction left unmatched. CDR3 sequence (DNA): TGTGCCAGCAGACGTGGACAGGGTGTCTCTCAGTACTTC. Protein sequence: CASRRGQGVSQYF.

The rearrangement joins TRBV24-1 to TRBJ2-1, with TRBD2 as a possible D gene (6 bases). The germline CDR1 and CDR2 sequences are KGHDR and SFDVKD. CDR3 length equals 12 residues. V was trimmed by 8 bases and J by 9 bases, leaving 13 bases between them. CDR3 residues: CATMGLGGEQFF. The CDR3 DNA is TGTGCCACCATGGGCCTCGGGGGTGAGCAGTTCTTC.

This clone was observed a few times. This chain links TRBV5-6 with TRBJ1-2; perhaps TRBD1 as D (5 bases). The CDR3 has 14 amino acids. Trimming shortened V by 2 bases and J by 5 bases, and 13 bases separated the two germline ends. CDR1 and CDR2 from the germline V gene are SGHDT and YYEEEE. The CDR3 nucleotides are TGTGCCAGCAGCTTTGTAGGGGTTACATATGGCTACACCTTC. Translating gives CASSFVGVTYGYTF.

The chain combines TRBV19 with TRBJ2-2, with 9 bases identical to TRBD1. V lost 7 bases to trimming and J lost 6 bases; unmatched junction nucleotides: 9. Germline V gene lookup returns CDR1 LNHDA and CDR2 SQIVND (reference sequence). This CDR3 is built from 15 residues. In DNA form, the CDR3 reads TGTGCCAGTACCAGGGACAGGGCGAAGGCCGGGGAGCTGTTTTTT. Protein: CASTRDRAKAGELFF.

The chain employs TRBV29-1 and TRBJ2-7; D might be TRBD1 (5 bases). This CDR3 spans 14 amino acids. V was shortened by 4 bases and J by 0 bases, with 13 bases between the two germline ends. Germline values: CDR1 SQVTM, CDR2 ANQGSEA. The CDR3 nucleotides are TGCAGCGTTGGGGGCAGCCTCGGCTCCTACGAGCAGTACTTC. Its translation is CSVGGSLGSYEQYF.

The CDR3: CSVRSGGVHEQFF. DNA of the CDR3: TGCAGCGTTAGGAGCGGGGGGGTCCATGAGCAGTTCTTC. The chain has TRBV29-1 and TRBJ2-1; TRBD2 matches 10 bases. The ends lost 5 bases at V and 8 bases at J; junction bases unmatched: 6. Germline lookup yields CDR1 SQVTM and CDR2 ANQGSEA. The CDR3 loop spans 13 amino acids.

Comments on this clone: A junction end diverges from the germline sequence, so it may reflect a read error. The CDR3 nucleotides read TGTGCCAGCAGCTTGGGCGAGGGAAGAAATGAGCAGTTCTTC. The encoded protein is CASSLGEGRNEQFF. The chain combines TRBV5-1 with TRBJ2-1; a possible D gene is TRBD2 (5 bases). The CDR3 runs to 14 residues. Germline-derived CDR1 and CDR2 are SGHRS and YFSETQ.

The V and J genes are TRBV12-3 or TRBV12-4 and TRBJ2-1; 9 bases are a match to TRBD2. The CDR3 length is 13 residues. V lost 6 bases, J lost 7 bases, and 4 bases stayed unmatched. The CDR3 DNA reads as TGTGCCAGCAGCCAGCGGGAGGTGAATGAGCAGTTCTTC. Translating gives CASSQREVNEQFF.

The CDR3 sequence: CASTPAAGVINEQFF. As DNA, the CDR3 is TGTGCCAGCACCCCGGCGGCGGGAGTAATCAATGAGCAGTTCTTC. The chain employs TRBV9 and TRBJ2-1; 7 bases are a match to TRBD2. The junction had 12 bases not matched to a gene; V was cut back by 6 bases and J by 6 bases. The CDR3 is made up of 15 amino acids. The germline CDR1 and CDR2 sequences are SGDLS and YYNGEE.

V and J are TRBV21-1 and TRBJ2-1; the table's TRBD2 call for D was not verified on the DNA. TRBV21-1 is tagged as a pseudogene. This CDR3 is built from 13 residues. CDR3 loop: CASSNQLAGVWFF. The CDR3, as DNA: TGTGCCAGCAGCAACCAACTAGCGGGAGTGTGGTTCTTC.

This chain joins TRBV7-9 and TRBJ1-5; 8 bases match TRBD1. Trimming at V came to 4 bases and at J to 6 bases, leaving 5 bases not matched to a gene. The CDR3 is 14 amino acids. Per germline, CDR1 SEHNR and CDR2 FQNEAQ (reference sequence). In nucleotides, the CDR3 is TGTGCCAGCAGCTACGACAGGGGTGGTCAGCCCCAGCATTTT. Translated: CASSYDRGGQPQHF.

The genes are TRBV16 and TRBJ1-1; D remains unclear. Germline V gene data show CDR1 as KGHSY and CDR2 as FQNENV. V gave up 2 bases and J gave up 11 bases, with 15 bases separating them. The CDR3 is 13 residues long. CDR3 sequence reads: CASSQVEGTWAFF. CDR3 nucleotides: TGTGCCAGCAGCCAAGTCGAGGGTACGTGGGCTTTCTTT.

The chain carries TRBV20-1 and TRBJ1-2, with D maybe TRBD1 (5 bases). Trimming stripped 3 bases from V and 6 bases from J, with 14 bases between. CDR1 and CDR2 (germline): DFQATT, SNEGSKA (reference sequence). The CDR3 spans 13 residues. The CDR3 DNA reads TGCAGTGCTAGTGATCCGCGGGGCGATGGCTACACCTTC. It is translated as CSASDPRGDGYTF.

This rearrangement joins TRBV7-6 to TRBJ1-1; 9 nucleotides match TRBD1. Germline V gene sequence: CDR1 SGHVS, CDR2 FNYEAQ. The CDR3 has 13 residues. The DNA for the CDR3 is TGTGCTACCACAGGGGGCGATAACACTGAAGCTTTCTTT. Translated, it gives CATTGGDNTEAFF.

The chain carries TRBV7-2 and TRBJ2-4; a weak D match, TRBD2 (6 bases). The germline V gene has CDR1 SGHTA and CDR2 FQGNSA. Trimming shortened V by 3 bases and J by 7 bases, and 16 bases separated the two germline ends. The CDR3 contains 15 residues. CDR3 region: CASSFGRERANIQYF. The CDR3 nucleotides read TGTGCCAGCAGCTTTGGTCGGGAGCGAGCGAACATTCAGTACTTC. The whole variable domain, remainder taken from reference TRBV7-2 and TRBJ2-4, is GAGVSQSPSNKVTEKGKDVELRCDPISGHTALYWYRQSLGQGLEFLIYFQGNSAPDKSGLPSDRFSAERTGGSVSTLTIQRTQQEDSAVYLCASSFGRERANIQYFGAGTRLSVL.

V usage is TRBV19 and J usage is TRBJ1-5; possible D gene TRBD1, 5 bases. Germline CDR1 reads LNHDA; CDR2 reads SQIVND (reference sequence). The ends were cut back, 11 bases at V and 4 bases at J, with 18 bases in the middle. CDR3 length equals 14 residues. The CDR3 is CAVLPAGRNQPQHF. The CDR3 DNA reads TGTGCCGTACTACCCGCAGGGCGTAATCAGCCCCAGCATTTT.

The chain is built from TRBV7-9 and TRBJ1-2; TRBD1 is a possible D gene (5 bases). Deletions cut 5 bases from V and 6 bases from J, with 13 bases between. CDR3 size: 13 residues. CDR1 is SEHNR and CDR2 is FQNEAQ in the germline V gene (reference sequence). CDR3 sequence (DNA): TGTGCCAGCAGCCTTGGAGGGGCGGATGGCTACACCTTC. Translating it yields CASSLGGADGYTF.

This rearrangement joins TRBV29-1 to TRBJ2-3; 10 nucleotides line up with TRBD1. This CDR3 spans 11 amino acids. Germline loops: CDR1 SQVTM, CDR2 ANQGSEA. The ends lost 3 bases at V and 10 bases at J; junction bases unmatched: 1. This chain's CDR3 is CSVDDRGPQYF. The DNA of the CDR3 is TGCAGCGTTGACGACAGGGGGCCGCAGTATTTT.

The chain recombines TRBV7-9 with TRBJ1-6, with 7 nucleotides matching TRBD1. Germline CDR1 reads SEHNR; CDR2 reads FQNEAQ (reference sequence). Trimming took 3 bases from V and 7 from J; bases not matched to a gene: 6. This CDR3 contains 15 residues. CDR3 bases: TGTGCCAGCAGCTTTTGGGACAGTTCCAATTCACCCCTCCACTTT. This codes for CASSFWDSSNSPLHF.

The rearrangement uses TRBV27 and TRBJ2-1; 11 bases fit TRBD2. Germline V CDR1 and CDR2: MNHEY, SMNVEV (reference sequence). The V gene end was trimmed by 0 bases and the J gene end by 3 bases; junction bases not matched to a gene: 4. This CDR3 has 17 residues. The CDR3 loop is CASSLSTSGAVYNEQFF. DNA for the CDR3: TGTGCCAGCAGTTTATCGACTAGCGGGGCTGTCTACAATGAGCAGTTCTTC.

This clone was detected only once. The chain combines TRBV7-2 with TRBJ2-1; 9 nucleotides match TRBD2. The CDR3 is 16 residues long. The V gene's germline CDR1 is SGHTA and CDR2 FQGNSA. Trimming removed 1 base from V and 6 bases from J; junction bases left unmatched: 7. In nucleotides, the CDR3 is TGTGCCAGCAGCTTAGGGGTTAGCGGGAGCGTCAATGAGCAGTTCTTC. This codes for CASSLGVSGSVNEQFF.

This clone was seen once. The chain has TRBV7-2 and TRBJ1-5; D is undetermined. This CDR3 comprises 14 residues. V lost 5 bases to trimming and J lost 0 bases, with 8 bases between them. Germline loops: CDR1 SGHTA, CDR2 FQGNSA. The CDR3 protein is CASSPGDSNQPQHF. For the CDR3, the DNA is TGTGCCAGCAGCCCCGGTGATAGCAATCAGCCCCAGCATTTT.

The gene calls are TRBV4-2 and TRBJ2-3; tentative D call: TRBD2 (7 bases). This CDR3 spans 16 amino acids. The germline V gene has CDR1 LGHNA and CDR2 YNFKEQ. Trimming pared 0 bases from V and 5 bases from J, leaving 15 bases between. This CDR3 is CASSQEGGGAVDTQYF. As DNA, the CDR3 is TGTGCCAGCAGCCAAGAAGGCGGGGGCGCCGTAGATACGCAGTATTTT.

The chain recombines TRBV19 with TRBJ1-2; 8 bases are a match to TRBD1. V lost 6 bases, J lost 8 bases, and 8 bases stayed unmatched. Germline CDR1 reads LNHDA; CDR2 reads SQIVND (reference sequence). CDR3 length: 13 residues. The CDR3 sequence: CASRDRDVGGYTF. For the CDR3, the DNA is TGTGCCAGTAGGGACAGGGACGTCGGGGGCTACACCTTC.

This clone was picked up a small number of times. The chain combines TRBV5-1 with TRBJ2-7, with TRBD1 matching over 7 bases. In germline, CDR1 is SGHRS, CDR2 YFSETQ. The CDR3 consists of 14 residues. The V segment lost 4 bases and the J segment 3 bases; nucleotides outside the gene matches: 7. The CDR3 spells CASSLGTALYEQYF. In nucleotides, the CDR3 is TGCGCCAGCAGCCTCGGGACAGCTCTCTACGAGCAGTACTTC.

This clone was seen a handful of times. The chain carries TRBV5-6 and TRBJ1-2, with D possibly TRBD1 on 5 matching bases. Germline values: CDR1 SGHDT, CDR2 YYEEEE. Between the trimmed V and J ends, which lost 0 bases and 6 bases, there was a span of 15 bases. The CDR3 runs to 15 residues. The CDR3 nucleotides are TGTGCCAGCAGCTTGGCCGCGGGGCTTGGTGATGGCTACACCTTC. As protein: CASSLAAGLGDGYTF.

V gene TRBV5-1 combines with J gene TRBJ2-2; TRBD2 is a possible D gene (6 bases). Trimming took 7 bases from V and 1 from J, leaving 14 bases between them. The CDR3 totals 15 residues. Germline assignment: CDR1 SGHRS and CDR2 YFSETQ. CDR3 sequence reads: CASYLGGRNTGELFF. The CDR3 bases are TGCGCCAGCTATTTGGGAGGCAGGAACACCGGGGAGCTGTTTTTT.